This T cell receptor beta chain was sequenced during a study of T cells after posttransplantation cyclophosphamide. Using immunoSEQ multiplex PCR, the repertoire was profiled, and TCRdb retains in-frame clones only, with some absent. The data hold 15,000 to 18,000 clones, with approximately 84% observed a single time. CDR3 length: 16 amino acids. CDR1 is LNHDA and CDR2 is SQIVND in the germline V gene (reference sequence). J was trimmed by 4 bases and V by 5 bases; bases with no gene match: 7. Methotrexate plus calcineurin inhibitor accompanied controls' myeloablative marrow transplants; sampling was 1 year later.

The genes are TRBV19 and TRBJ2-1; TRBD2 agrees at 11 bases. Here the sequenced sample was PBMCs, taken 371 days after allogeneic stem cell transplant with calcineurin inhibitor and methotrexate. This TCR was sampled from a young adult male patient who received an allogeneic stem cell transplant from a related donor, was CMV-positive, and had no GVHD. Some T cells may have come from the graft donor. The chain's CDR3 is CASSLYIAGGYNEQFF. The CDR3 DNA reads TGTGCCAGTAGTCTCTATATAGCGGGAGGGTACAATGAGCAGTTCTTC.